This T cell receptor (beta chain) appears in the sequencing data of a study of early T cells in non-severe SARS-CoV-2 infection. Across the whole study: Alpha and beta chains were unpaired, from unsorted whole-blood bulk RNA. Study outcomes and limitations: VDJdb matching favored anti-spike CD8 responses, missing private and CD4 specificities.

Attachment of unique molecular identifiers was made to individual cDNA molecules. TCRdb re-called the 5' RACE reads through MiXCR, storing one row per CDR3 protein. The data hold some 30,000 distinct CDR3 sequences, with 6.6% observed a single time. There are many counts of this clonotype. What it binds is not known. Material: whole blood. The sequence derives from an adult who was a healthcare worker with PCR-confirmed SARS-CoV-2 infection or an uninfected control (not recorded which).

CDR3 sequence reads: CASRLSGSTYNEQFF. CDR3 DNA: TGTGCCAGCAGACTTAGCGGGTCAACCTACAATGAGCAGTTCTTC. This chain connects TRBV28 to TRBJ2-1, with 7 bases fitting TRBD2. The CDR3 spans 15 residues. Germline CDR1 MDHEN, CDR2 SYDVKM. The V segment lost 6 bases and the J segment 2 bases; nucleotides outside the gene matches: 7.